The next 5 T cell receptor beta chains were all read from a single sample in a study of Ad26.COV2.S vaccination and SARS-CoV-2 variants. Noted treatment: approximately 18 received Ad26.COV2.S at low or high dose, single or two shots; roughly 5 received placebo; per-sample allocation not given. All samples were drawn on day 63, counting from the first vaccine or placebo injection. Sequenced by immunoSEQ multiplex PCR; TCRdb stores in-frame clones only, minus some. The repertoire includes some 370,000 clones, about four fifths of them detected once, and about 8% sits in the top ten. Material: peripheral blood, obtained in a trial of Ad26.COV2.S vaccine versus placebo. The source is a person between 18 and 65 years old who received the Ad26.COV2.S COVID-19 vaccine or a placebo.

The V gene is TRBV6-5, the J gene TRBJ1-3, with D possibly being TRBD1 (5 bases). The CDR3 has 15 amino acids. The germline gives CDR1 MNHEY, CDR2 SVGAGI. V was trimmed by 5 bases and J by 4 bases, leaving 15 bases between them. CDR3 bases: TGTGCCAGCAGTCGGGACTTATCATCAGGAAACACCATATATTTT. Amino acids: CASSRDLSSGNTIYF.

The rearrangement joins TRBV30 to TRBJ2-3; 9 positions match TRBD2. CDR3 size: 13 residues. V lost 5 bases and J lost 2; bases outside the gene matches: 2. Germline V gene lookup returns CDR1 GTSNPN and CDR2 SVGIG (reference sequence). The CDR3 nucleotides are TGTGCCTGGCAGCGGGAGGCCACAGATACGCAGTATTTT. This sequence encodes CAWQREATDTQYF.

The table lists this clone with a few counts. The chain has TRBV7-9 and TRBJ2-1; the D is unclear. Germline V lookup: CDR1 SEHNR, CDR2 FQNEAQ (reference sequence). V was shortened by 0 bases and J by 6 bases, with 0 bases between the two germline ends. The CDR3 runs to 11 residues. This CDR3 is CASSLANEQFF. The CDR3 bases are TGTGCCAGCAGCTTAGCCAATGAGCAGTTCTTC.

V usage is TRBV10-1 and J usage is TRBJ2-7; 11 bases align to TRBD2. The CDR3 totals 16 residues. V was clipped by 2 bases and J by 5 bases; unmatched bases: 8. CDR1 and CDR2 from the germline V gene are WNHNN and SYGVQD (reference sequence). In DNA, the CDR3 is TGCGCCAGCAGTGAGGGGACACTAGCGGGAGACCACGAGCAGTACTTC. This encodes CASSEGTLAGDHEQYF.

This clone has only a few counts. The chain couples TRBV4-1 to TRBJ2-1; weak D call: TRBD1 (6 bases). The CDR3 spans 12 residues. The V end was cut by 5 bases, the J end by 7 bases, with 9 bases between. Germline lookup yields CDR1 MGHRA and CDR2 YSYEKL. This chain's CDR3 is CASSKGVNEQFF. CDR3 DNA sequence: TGCGCCAGCAGCAAGGGGGTAAATGAGCAGTTCTTC.